This TCR beta chain was recorded in a study of T-cell reconstitution after alpha-beta-depleted transplantation in children. The CDR3 runs to 17 residues. The V end lost 1 base, the J end lost 1 base, and 14 bases lay between the germline ends. This clonotype has a handful of counts. A TCRbeta library incorporating unique molecular identifiers was prepared. TCRdb redid the calling of the PCR reads with MiXCR, one entry per CDR3 protein. The sample records about 540,000 distinct CDR3 sequences, approximately 20% being singletons. Source: PBMCs from the stem cell graft donor, taken from the stem cell graft. The source is a human donor who donated a stem cell graft to a child with acute lymphoblastic leukemia. This sequence joins TRBV12-3 or TRBV12-4 and TRBJ2-4; a possible D gene is TRBD1 (5 bases). The CDR3 spells CASSLDRTGSAKNIQYF. The CDR3 nucleotides read TGTGCCAGCAGTTTAGACCGCACAGGCTCGGCCAAAAACATTCAGTACTTC.